Below, one TCR beta chain is given with its context. This clonotype is considered medium-sized (0.01 to 0.1%). The target of this receptor is not known. Per-base qualities were not stored, and no clone one base away is much larger. The time point label corresponds to: sample taken at primary tumor resection. Samples were obtained from fewer than 80 patients with early-stage, untreated non-small cell lung cancer from the lung TRACERx cohort. Without any cell sorting, TCR sequencing was performed on whole RNA extracted either from tumor and nontumor lung tissue or from cryopreserved PBMC samples. A patient was chosen for TCR sequencing only when enough RNA was available from at least two tumor regions. Before being selected, tumor and adjacent nontumor lung specimens were reviewed by a lung pathologist. The data were obtained in a study of spatial heterogeneity in lung cancer (dated by TCRdb to about 2019). Context from the whole study: Beta-chain transcripts were consistently detected in greater numbers than alpha-chain transcripts, which likely reflects a higher abundance of beta-chain transcripts. TCR transcript counts in tumor regions correlated strongly with a T cell transcriptional module score from matched bulk RNA-seq. In the raw uncorrected reads, each unique combination of TCR and UMI appeared more than ten times on average. In non-small cell lung cancer, the study quantitatively compared TCR alpha and beta repertoires across several tumor regions, matched nontumor lung, and blood. Nonsynonymous mutation counts, determined by whole-exome sequencing of tumor tissue, were related to TCR repertoire features. Both alpha and beta chains were TCR-sequenced in around 230 tumor regions, 64 matched nontumor lung samples and around 54 PBMC samples obtained at surgery.

What the work shows at the level of the full study, not this receptor alone: Estimated TCR-seq coverage of tumor T cells was only around 7.1% for alpha chains and 13% for beta chains. The tumor nonsynonymous mutation count correlated with the number of expanded alpha and beta TCRs within the tumor. The count of ubiquitous expanded TCRs correlated with the count of ubiquitous nonsynonymous mutations, and the count of regional expanded TCRs correlated with the count of regional nonsynonymous mutations. Confirming at a functional level the hypothesis that regional TCRs recognize regional mutations was considered to require additional single-cell paired TCR alpha and beta sequencing.

The CDR3, from cysteine to phenylalanine, totals 18 residues. Only the CDR3 DNA stays, 54 bases, in frame from base 1. As encoded in the germline V gene, CDR1 is MDHEN while CDR2 is SYDVKM. Germline trimming: 6 bases from V, 5 bases from J; junction bases outside gene matches: 21. Libraries were prepared through 5' RACE. The instrument given in TCRdb is NextSeq 500. The TCR library protocol attached a unique molecular identifier to each TCR cDNA molecule to allow correction of PCR and sequencing errors. In the authors' own workflow: TCR identification, UMI-based error correction and CDR3 extraction were all carried out with Decombinator tools. TCRs above a frequency of 2 per 1,000, corresponding to the top 1% of the tumor frequency distribution, were defined as expanded. Expanded tumor TCRs statistically deemed absent (corrected P<0.05) from at least one tumor region were classed as regional, and all other expanded tumor TCRs were classed as ubiquitous. Rényi diversity was computed with the R vegan package after subsampling each repertoire 100 times to 5,000 TCRs. To build CDR3 similarity networks, amino acid triplet string-kernel similarity was used, and CDR3s were connected when their pairwise similarity was above 0.82. The raw public data were reprocessed by TCRdb itself: fastp quality trimming at Q25, MiXCR clonotype calling, in-frame beta chains only. Every entry covers one CDR3 protein and lists the most common genes and DNA from its rows. The V and J calls were not made by the authors but by TCRdb's processing. For this sample the table gives under 6,000 distinct CDR3 sequences, of which 8% to 9.5% were detected only once. The ten most abundant clones make up roughly 31% of the sample.

The receptor chain draws on TRBV28 and TRBJ1-2, with 7 bases aligning to TRBD1. The sample here was lung tumor tissue, taken at surgery. This TCR was recovered from a male donor with early-stage non-small cell lung cancer. This receptor has the CDR3 CASRSSPGQISLGYGYTF. The bases are TGTGCCAGCAGGTCTTCTCCGGGACAGATTTCCTTAGGGTATGGCTACACCTTC.